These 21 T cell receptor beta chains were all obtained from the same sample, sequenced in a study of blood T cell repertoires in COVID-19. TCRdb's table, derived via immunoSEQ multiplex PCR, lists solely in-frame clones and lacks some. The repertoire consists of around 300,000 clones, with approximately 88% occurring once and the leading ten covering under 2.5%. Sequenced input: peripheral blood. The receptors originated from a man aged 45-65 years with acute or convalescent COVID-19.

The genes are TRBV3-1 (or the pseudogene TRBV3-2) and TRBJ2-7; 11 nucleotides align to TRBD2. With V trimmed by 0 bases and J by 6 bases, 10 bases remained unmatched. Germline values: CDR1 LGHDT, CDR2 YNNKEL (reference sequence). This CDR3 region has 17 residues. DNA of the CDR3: TGTGCCAGCAGCCAAGATTCCCCACCTAGCGGGGGGAGCGAGCAGTACTTC. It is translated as CASSQDSPPSGGSEQYF.

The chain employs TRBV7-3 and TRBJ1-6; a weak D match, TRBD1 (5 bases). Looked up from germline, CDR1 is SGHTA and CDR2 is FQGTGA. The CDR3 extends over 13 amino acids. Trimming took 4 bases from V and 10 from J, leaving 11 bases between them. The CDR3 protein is CASSSGYDSPLHF. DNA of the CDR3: TGTGCCAGCAGCTCAGGGTACGACTCACCCCTCCACTTT.

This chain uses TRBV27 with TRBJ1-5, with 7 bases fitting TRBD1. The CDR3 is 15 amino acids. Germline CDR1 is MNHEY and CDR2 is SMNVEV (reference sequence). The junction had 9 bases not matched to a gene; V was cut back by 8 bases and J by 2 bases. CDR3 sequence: CASRVDGTGNQPQHF. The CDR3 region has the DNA TGTGCCAGCCGGGTCGATGGGACAGGCAATCAGCCCCAGCATTTT.

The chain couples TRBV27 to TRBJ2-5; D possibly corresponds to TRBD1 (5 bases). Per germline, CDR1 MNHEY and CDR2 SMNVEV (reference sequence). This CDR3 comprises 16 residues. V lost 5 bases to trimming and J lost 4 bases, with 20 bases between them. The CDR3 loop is CASSAPGRAGIETQYF. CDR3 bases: TGTGCCAGCAGTGCTCCCGGCAGGGCTGGGATAGAGACCCAGTACTTC.

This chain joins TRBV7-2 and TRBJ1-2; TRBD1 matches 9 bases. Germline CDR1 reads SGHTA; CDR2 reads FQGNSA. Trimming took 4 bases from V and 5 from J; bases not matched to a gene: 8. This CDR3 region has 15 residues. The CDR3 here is CASSSPGQGGYGYTF. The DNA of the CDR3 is TGTGCCAGCAGCTCGCCGGGACAGGGAGGGTATGGCTACACCTTC.

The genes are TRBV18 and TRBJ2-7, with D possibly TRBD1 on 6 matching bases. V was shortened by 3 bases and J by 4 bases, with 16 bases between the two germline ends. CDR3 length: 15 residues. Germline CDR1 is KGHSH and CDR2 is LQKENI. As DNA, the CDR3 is TGTGCCAGCTCACCCGTAGATACAGGGTCGTACGAGCAGTACTTC. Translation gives CASSPVDTGSYEQYF.

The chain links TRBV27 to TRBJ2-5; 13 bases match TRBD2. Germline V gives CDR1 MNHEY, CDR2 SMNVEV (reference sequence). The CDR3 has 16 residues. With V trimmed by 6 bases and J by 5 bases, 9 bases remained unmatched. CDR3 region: CASSKRLAGGAETQYF. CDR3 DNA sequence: TGTGCCAGCAGCAAAAGACTAGCGGGGGGTGCGGAGACCCAGTACTTC.

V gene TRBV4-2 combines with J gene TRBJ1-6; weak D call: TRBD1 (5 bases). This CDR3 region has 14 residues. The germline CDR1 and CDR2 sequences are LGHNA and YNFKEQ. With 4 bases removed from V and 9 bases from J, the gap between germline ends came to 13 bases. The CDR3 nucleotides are TGTGCCAGCAGCCCCCAGGGTTTTGGTTCACCCCTCCACTTT. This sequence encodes CASSPQGFGSPLHF.

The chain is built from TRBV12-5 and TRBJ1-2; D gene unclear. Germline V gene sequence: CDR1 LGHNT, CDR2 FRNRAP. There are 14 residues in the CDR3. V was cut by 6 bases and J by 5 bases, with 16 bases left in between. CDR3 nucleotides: TGTGCTAGTGGCTCTCCCACGGGAGGGTATGGCTACACCTTC. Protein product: CASGSPTGGYGYTF.

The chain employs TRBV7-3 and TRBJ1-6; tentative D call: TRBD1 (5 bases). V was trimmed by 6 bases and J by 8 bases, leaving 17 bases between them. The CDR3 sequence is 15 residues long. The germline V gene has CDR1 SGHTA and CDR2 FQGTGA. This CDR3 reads CASSRDGRGDSPLHF. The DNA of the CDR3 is TGTGCCAGCAGTAGGGACGGCCGGGGGGATTCACCCCTCCACTTT.

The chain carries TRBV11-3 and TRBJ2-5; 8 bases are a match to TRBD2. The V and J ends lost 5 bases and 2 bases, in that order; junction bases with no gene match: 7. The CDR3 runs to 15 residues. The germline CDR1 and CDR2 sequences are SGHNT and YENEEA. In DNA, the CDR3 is TGTGCCAGCAGCCCCGGGACTAGGGGGCAAGAGACCCAGTACTTC. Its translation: CASSPGTRGQETQYF.

The CDR3 coding sequence is TGTGCCAGCAGTGAACTAGAGGCAGAGACCCAGTACTTC. Translating gives CASSELEAETQYF. The chain is built from TRBV2 and TRBJ2-5; D unresolved. Trimming removed 2 bases at V and 4 bases at J, with 8 bases between. CDR1 is SNHLY and CDR2 is FYNNEI in the germline V gene. This CDR3 is 13 amino acids long.

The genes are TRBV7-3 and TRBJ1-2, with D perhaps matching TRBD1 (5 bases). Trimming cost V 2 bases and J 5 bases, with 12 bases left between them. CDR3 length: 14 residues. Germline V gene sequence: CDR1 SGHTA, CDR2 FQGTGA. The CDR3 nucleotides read TGTGCCAGCAGCTTAGGCTCAGGGAATTATGGCTACACCTTC. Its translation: CASSLGSGNYGYTF.

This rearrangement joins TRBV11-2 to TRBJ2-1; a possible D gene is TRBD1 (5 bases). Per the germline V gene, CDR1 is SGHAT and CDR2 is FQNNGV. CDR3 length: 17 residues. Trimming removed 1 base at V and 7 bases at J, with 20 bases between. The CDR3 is CASSLVRPLGVGNEQFF. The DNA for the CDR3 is TGTGCCAGCAGCTTAGTAAGACCCCTAGGGGTGGGGAATGAGCAGTTCTTC. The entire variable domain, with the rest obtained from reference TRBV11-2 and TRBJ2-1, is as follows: EAGVAQSPRYKIIEKRQSVAFWCNPISGHATLYWYQQILGQGPKLLIQFQNNGVVDDSQLPKDRFSAERLKGVDSTLKIQPAKLEDSAVYLCASSLVRPLGVGNEQFFGPGTRLTVL.

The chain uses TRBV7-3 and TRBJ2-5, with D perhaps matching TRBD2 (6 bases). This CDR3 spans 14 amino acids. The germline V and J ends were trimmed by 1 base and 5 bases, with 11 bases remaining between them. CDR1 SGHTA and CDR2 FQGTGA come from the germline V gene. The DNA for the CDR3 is TGTGCCAGCAGCTTAATGGGAGGCGGGGAGACCCAGTACTTC. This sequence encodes CASSLMGGGETQYF.

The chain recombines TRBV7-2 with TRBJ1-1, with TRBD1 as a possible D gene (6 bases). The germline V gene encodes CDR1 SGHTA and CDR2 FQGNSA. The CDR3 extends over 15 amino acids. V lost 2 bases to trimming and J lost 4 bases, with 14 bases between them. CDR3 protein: CASSLTGWPSTEAFF. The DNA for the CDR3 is TGTGCCAGCAGCTTAACAGGGTGGCCGAGCACTGAAGCTTTCTTT.

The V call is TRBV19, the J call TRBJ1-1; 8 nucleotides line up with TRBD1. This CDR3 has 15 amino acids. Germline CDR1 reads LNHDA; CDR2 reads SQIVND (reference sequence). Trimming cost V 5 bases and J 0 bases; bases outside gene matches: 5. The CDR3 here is CASSGQGTLNTEAFF. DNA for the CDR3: TGTGCCAGTAGTGGACAGGGTACCTTGAACACTGAAGCTTTCTTT.

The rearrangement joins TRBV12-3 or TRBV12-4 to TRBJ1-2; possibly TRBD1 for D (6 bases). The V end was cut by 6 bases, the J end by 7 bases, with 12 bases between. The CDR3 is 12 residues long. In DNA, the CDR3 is TGTGCCAGCAGGCCAGGGGCGGGTGGCTACACCTTC. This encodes CASRPGAGGYTF.

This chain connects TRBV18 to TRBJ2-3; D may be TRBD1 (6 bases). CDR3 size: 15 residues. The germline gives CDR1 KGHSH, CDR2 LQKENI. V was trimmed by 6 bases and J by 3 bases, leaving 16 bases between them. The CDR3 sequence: CASSESTGWTDTQYF. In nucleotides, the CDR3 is TGTGCCAGCTCCGAGAGTACAGGGTGGACAGATACGCAGTATTTT.

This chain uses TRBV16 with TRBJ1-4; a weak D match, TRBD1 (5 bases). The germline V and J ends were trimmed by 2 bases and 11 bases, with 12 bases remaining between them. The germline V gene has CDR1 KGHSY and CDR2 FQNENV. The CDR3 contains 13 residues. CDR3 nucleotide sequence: TGTGCCAGCAGCCAAACGAGGGAGGGGAAACTGTTTTTT. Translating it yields CASSQTREGKLFF.

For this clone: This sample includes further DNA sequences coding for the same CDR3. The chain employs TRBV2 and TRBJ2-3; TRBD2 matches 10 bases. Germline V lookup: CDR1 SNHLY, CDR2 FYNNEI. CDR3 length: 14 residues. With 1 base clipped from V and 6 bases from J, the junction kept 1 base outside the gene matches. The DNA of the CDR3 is TGTGCCAGCAGTGAAGGGACTAGCGGCGATACGCAGTATTTT. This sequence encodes CASSEGTSGDTQYF.